Given below is one T cell receptor (beta chain) in context. Its specificity is unknown. The record originates from a study of CD8+CD57+ T cells in acquired aplastic anemia. Study as a whole: Sorting CD4+ and CD8+ cells gave DNA averaging about 3.2 ug. For CD4+ cells, healthy donors had an average of about 11 million reads.

Per the germline V gene, CDR1 is MNHEY and CDR2 is SVGEGT. The CDR3 spans 18 residues. V lost 0 bases to trimming and J lost 8 bases, with 22 bases between them. Study-level findings and limits: Both patients and controls carried the same twenty-nine CD8+ CDR3 sequences.

Investigators profiled TCR beta VDJ and CDR3 from genomic DNA template. TCRdb independently ran MiXCR on the reads; one entry per CDR3 protein. The table lists under 250,000 distinct CDR3 sequences, around 32% of them singletons, with roughly 1.1% in the top ten. This clonotype was sampled from a human donor in good health, serving as a control. The V and J genes are TRBV6-2 or TRBV6-3 and TRBJ2-2; D is possibly TRBD1 or TRBD2 (6 bases each). Sample: sorted CD4+, CD8+, or CD8+CD57+ T cells (not recorded which) from PBMCs. The CDR3 region has the DNA TGTGCCAGCAGTTACTCGATTCCGGGAGTGGGGGCGAGGGGGGAGCTGTTTTTT. It codes for CASSYSIPGVGARGELFF.